This passage covers 22 T cell receptor beta chains from one sample sequenced in a study of cytomegalovirus exposure and HLA in healthy donors. Both 60 Vbeta primers and 13 Jbeta primers went into the PCR. Generated by immunoSEQ multiplex PCR, the TCRdb table keeps only in-frame clones and is missing some. The sample lists roughly 180,000 clones, approximately 82% occurring once. Sequenced material: PBMCs. These receptor sequences come from a middle-aged woman in good health and CMV-seropositive.

V is TRBV28 and J is TRBJ1-4; D might be TRBD1 (5 bases). V lost 5 bases, J lost 5 bases, and 18 bases lay in between. Germline assignment: CDR1 MDHEN and CDR2 SYDVKM. This CDR3 has 16 amino acids. CDR3 DNA: TGTGCCAGCAGTGTCCAGGGCCCTAACCCCAATGAAAAACTGTTTTTT. Residues: CASSVQGPNPNEKLFF.

This rearrangement joins TRBV19 to TRBJ2-6; the D is unclear. The CDR3 is 13 residues long. CDR1 and CDR2 from the germline V gene are LNHDA and SQIVND (reference sequence). V shed 6 bases and J shed 2 bases, with 5 bases lying between them. CDR3 protein: CASRETGANVLTF. In DNA form, the CDR3 reads TGTGCCAGTAGGGAGACTGGGGCCAACGTCCTGACTTTC.

CDR3 sequence: CASTQLAGVRNEQFF. Written as DNA, the CDR3 is TGTGCCAGCACACAACTAGCGGGAGTAAGAAATGAGCAGTTCTTC. V and J are TRBV7-9 and TRBJ2-1; TRBD2 matches at 11 bases. J lost 7 bases, V lost 7 bases, and 9 bases had no gene match. Germline V CDR1 and CDR2: SEHNR, FQNEAQ (reference sequence). This CDR3 has 15 residues.

V gene TRBV7-8 combines with J gene TRBJ2-5; no clear D. Germline V gives CDR1 SGHVS, CDR2 FQNEAQ. V was trimmed by 3 bases and J by 5 bases, leaving 10 bases between them. This CDR3 region has 13 residues. This CDR3 is CASSFGRLETQYF. The CDR3 DNA reads as TGTGCCAGCAGCTTCGGCAGGTTGGAGACCCAGTACTTC.

The V and J genes are TRBV21-1 and TRBJ2-7; TRBD1, the table's D call, was not compared with the DNA. TRBV21-1 is given as a pseudogene. The CDR3 loop spans 15 amino acids. CDR3 amino acids: CASTPPGQGLYEQYF. The CDR3 nucleotides read TGTGCCAGCACCCCCCCGGGACAGGGGCTCTACGAGCAGTACTTC.

The table lists this clone with a few counts. The chain is built from TRBV28 and TRBJ1-1, with 9 bases fitting TRBD1. The CDR3 runs 14 residues. From germline, CDR1 is MDHEN and CDR2 SYDVKM. V lost 6 bases and J lost 6; bases outside the gene matches: 8. The CDR3 region is CASSPGQGTAEAFF. DNA of the CDR3: TGTGCCAGCAGCCCGGGACAGGGAACCGCTGAAGCTTTCTTT. The full variable domain, rest sourced from reference TRBV28 and TRBJ1-1, is DVKVTQSSRYLVKRTGEKVFLECVQDMDHENMFWYRQDPGLGLRLIYFSYDVKMKEKGDIPEGYSVSREKKERFSLILESASTNQTSMYLCASSPGQGTAEAFFGQGTRLTVV.

This clone was observed a handful of times. The chain uses TRBV5-4 and TRBJ2-7, with 9 bases fitting TRBD1. CDR1 and CDR2 (germline): SGHNT, YYREEE (reference sequence). There are 15 residues in the CDR3. Unmatched junction bases numbered 7, after V lost 3 bases and J lost 3 bases. The CDR3 region has the DNA TGTGCCAGCAGCTCGGGGGGACAGGGCTACTACGAGCAGTACTTC. Amino acid sequence: CASSSGGQGYYEQYF.

This chain uses TRBV4-3 with TRBJ2-7, with 9 bases aligning to TRBD2. The CDR3 has 16 residues. The ends lost 0 bases at V and 6 bases at J; junction bases unmatched: 9. The germline gives CDR1 LGHNA, CDR2 YSLEER. CDR3 protein: CASSQDLGLAGSEQYF. The CDR3 DNA follows: TGCGCCAGCAGCCAAGATCTGGGGCTAGCGGGATCCGAGCAGTACTTC.

The genes are TRBV19 and TRBJ1-1; 9 positions agree with TRBD1. CDR1 is LNHDA, CDR2 SQIVND, per germline (reference sequence). J lost 6 bases, V lost 10 bases, and 6 bases had no gene match. This CDR3 spans 12 amino acids. CDR3 sequence (DNA): TGTGCCACCGCACAGGGGGCCTCTGAAGCTTTCTTT. Translation: CATAQGASEAFF. The full variable domain, rest sourced from reference TRBV19 and TRBJ1-1, is DGGITQSPKYLFRKEGQNVTLSCEQNLNHDAMYWYRQDPGQGLRLIYYSQIVNDFQKGDIAEGYSVSREKKESFPLTVTSAQKNPTAFYLCATAQGASEAFFGQGTRLTVV.

The chain combines TRBV29-1 with TRBJ2-5; TRBD1 might be the D (6 bases). V was trimmed by 3 bases and J by 5 bases, leaving 10 bases between them. The CDR3 covers 12 residues. Germline V gene sequence: CDR1 SQVTM, CDR2 ANQGSEA. The DNA for the CDR3 is TGCAGCGTTGAGGGGGCTAGGGAGACCCAGTACTTC. Protein sequence: CSVEGARETQYF.

This chain uses TRBV7-8 with TRBJ1-2; no reliable D call. The V gene's germline CDR1 is SGHVS and CDR2 FQNEAQ. The CDR3 extends over 14 amino acids. V dropped 2 bases and J dropped 6 bases, with 13 bases sitting between them. This CDR3 reads CASSLSRGGNGYTF. The CDR3 nucleotides read TGTGCCAGCAGCTTAAGTCGGGGAGGAAATGGCTACACCTTC.

Note on this clone: The junction and the germline gene differ at one end; a read error may be behind it. The chain links TRBV11-2 to TRBJ2-7, with 7 bases that match TRBD1. Germline V lookup: CDR1 SGHAT, CDR2 FQNNGV. This CDR3 has 13 amino acids. The CDR3 DNA sequence: TGTGCCAGCAGCCCTGTGGGGCAGACAGGGTGGGACTTC. Translation gives CASSPVGQTGWDF.

This clone turned up a few times. This sequence joins TRBV27 and TRBJ2-3; possible D gene TRBD1, 6 bases. This CDR3 contains 13 residues. Trimming cost V 2 bases and J 8 bases, with 11 bases left between them. Germline V gives CDR1 MNHEY, CDR2 SMNVEV (reference sequence). CDR3 loop: CASSLVGAGTQYF. The CDR3 DNA sequence: TGTGCCAGCAGTTTAGTGGGGGCGGGTACGCAGTATTTT.

In this sample, this clone turned up a few times. V gene TRBV15 combines with J gene TRBJ2-5; 11 nucleotides agree with TRBD1. J lost 3 bases, V lost 4 bases, and 7 bases had no gene match. Germline V lookup: CDR1 LNHNV, CDR2 YYDKDF (reference sequence). This CDR3 comprises 16 residues. The CDR3 bases are TGTGCCACCAGCAAAATTAGGGGACAGGGGGAAGAGACCCAGTACTTC. As protein: CATSKIRGQGEETQYF.

This clone was seen only a few times. The chain links TRBV9 to TRBJ2-6, with unresolved D. V shed 9 bases and J shed 4 bases, with 20 bases lying between them. This CDR3 spans 16 amino acids. Germline CDR1 SGDLS, CDR2 YYNGEE. The CDR3 DNA reads TGTGCCACGTCGGGTCGCCAAAGTTCCGGGGCCAACGTCCTGACTTTC. Translation: CATSGRQSSGANVLTF.

This clone was detected only a few times. This chain connects TRBV7-3 to TRBJ1-1; D may be TRBD1 (6 bases). V was cut by 2 bases and J by 0 bases, with 16 bases left in between. This CDR3 has 17 residues. Germline CDR1 SGHTA, CDR2 FQGTGA. The CDR3 is CASSLGQITLMNTEAFF. As DNA, the CDR3 is TGTGCCAGCAGCTTAGGACAGATAACATTGATGAACACTGAAGCTTTCTTT.

This clone was counted only a few times. For the CDR3, the DNA is TGCGCCAGCAGCCTTGGCCAAGGGGGTTACTACGAGCAGTACTTC. Protein: CASSLGQGGYYEQYF. The chain carries TRBV4-3 and TRBJ2-7; D is perhaps TRBD1 (6 bases). Germline lookup yields CDR1 LGHNA and CDR2 YSLEER. Trimming cost V 4 bases and J 3 bases, with 16 bases left between them. This CDR3 contains 15 residues.

The V gene is TRBV19, the J gene TRBJ1-1, with 8 bases that match TRBD1. Germline CDR1 is LNHDA and CDR2 is SQIVND (reference sequence). J lost 1 base, V lost 6 bases, and 7 bases had no gene match. This CDR3 comprises 15 residues. Written as DNA, the CDR3 is TGTGCCAGTAGAGAGACCGGGACAGGGAACACTGAAGCTTTCTTT. It codes for CASRETGTGNTEAFF.

This chain joins TRBV7-3 and TRBJ2-6, with 9 bases identical to TRBD1. Germline V gives CDR1 SGHTA, CDR2 FQGTGA. The CDR3 extends over 18 amino acids. The junction had 8 bases not matched to a gene; V was cut back by 5 bases and J by 0 bases. CDR3 sequence (DNA): TGTGCCAGCAGCCCACAGGGGGCCCTTCGCTCTGGGGCCAACGTCCTGACTTTC. Translating it yields CASSPQGALRSGANVLTF.

This clone appeared a few times. CDR3 sequence reads: CASSSAGDQPQHF. CDR3 nucleotide sequence: TGTGCCAGCAGCAGCGCGGGGGATCAGCCCCAGCATTTT. This sequence joins TRBV7-9 and TRBJ1-5; D is perhaps TRBD1 (5 bases). Germline CDR1 reads SEHNR; CDR2 reads FQNEAQ (reference sequence). This CDR3 has 13 residues. The V end was cut by 5 bases, the J end by 5 bases, with 10 bases between.

This clone was detected only once. CDR3 region: CASSEGNYGYTF. The DNA of the CDR3 is TGCGCCAGCAGCGAGGGAAACTATGGCTACACCTTC. The gene calls are TRBV5-1 and TRBJ1-2; D is undetermined. The CDR3 length is 12 residues. Germline V gene data show CDR1 as SGHRS and CDR2 as YFSETQ. Trimming removed 4 bases from V and 2 bases from J, with 6 bases in between.

The chain combines TRBV6-5 with TRBJ2-3; D gene ambiguous. The CDR3 runs to 13 residues. Trimming took 0 bases from V and 5 from J, leaving 6 bases between them. CDR1 is MNHEY, CDR2 SVGAGI, per germline. The CDR3 DNA sequence: TGTGCCAGCAGTTACTCGAGAGGAGATACGCAGTATTTT. Its protein is CASSYSRGDTQYF.